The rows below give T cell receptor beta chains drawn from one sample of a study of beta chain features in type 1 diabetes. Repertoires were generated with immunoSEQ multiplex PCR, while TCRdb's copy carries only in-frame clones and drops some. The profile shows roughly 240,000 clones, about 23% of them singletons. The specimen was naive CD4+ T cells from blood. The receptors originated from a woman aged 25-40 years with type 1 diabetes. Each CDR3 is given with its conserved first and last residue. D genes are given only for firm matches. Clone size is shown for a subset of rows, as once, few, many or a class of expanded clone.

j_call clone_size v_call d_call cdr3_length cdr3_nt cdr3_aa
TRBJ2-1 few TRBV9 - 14 TGTGCCAGCTCGCTAGGAACTAGCAACAATGAGCAGTTCTTC CASSLGTSNNEQFF
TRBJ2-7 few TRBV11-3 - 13 TGTGCCAGCAGCTTAGATCGGGGTTACGAGCAGTACTTC CASSLDRGYEQYF
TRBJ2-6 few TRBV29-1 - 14 TGCAGCGTTCGGTCGGTTGCTGGGGCCAACGTCCTGACTTTC CSVRSVAGANVLTF
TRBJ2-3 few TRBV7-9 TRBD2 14 TGTGCCAGCAGTCTAGCGGGAGGCACAGATACGCAGTATTTT CASSLAGGTDTQYF
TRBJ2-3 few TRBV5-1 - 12 TGCGCCAGCAGCTTCGGGACAGATACGCAGTATTTT CASSFGTDTQYF
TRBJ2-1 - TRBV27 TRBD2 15 TGTGCCAGCAGTTTAGGACTAGCGGGAGGTCGGGAGCAGTTCTTC CASSLGLAGGREQFF
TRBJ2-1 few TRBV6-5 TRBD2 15 TGTGCCAGCAGGAACGGACTAGCGCTTTTTAGTGAGCAGTTCTTC CASRNGLALFSEQFF
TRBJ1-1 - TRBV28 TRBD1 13 TGTGCCAGCAGTCTAGGGACAGGGAGGATGGCTTTCTTT CASSLGTGRMAFF
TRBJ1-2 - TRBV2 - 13 TGTGCCAGCCCCGGGGGGCTTAACTATGGCTACACCTTC CASPGGLNYGYTF
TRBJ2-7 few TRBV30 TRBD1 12 TGTGCCCTTGGACAGGTATCCTACGAGCAGTACTTC CALGQVSYEQYF
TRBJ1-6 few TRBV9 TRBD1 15 TGTGCCAGCAGCGTAGAGGGGACAGCTCGGTCACCCCTCCACTTT CASSVEGTARSPLHF
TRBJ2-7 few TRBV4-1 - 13 TGCGCCAGCAGCCACCTAGGAGCATACGAGCAGTACTTC CASSHLGAYEQYF
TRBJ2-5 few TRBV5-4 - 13 TGTGCCAGCAGCTTCCCAGCGGGAGAGACCCAGTACTTC CASSFPAGETQYF
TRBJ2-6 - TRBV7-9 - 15 TGTGCCAGCAGCTTCGGGGACTCTGGGGCCAACGTCCTGACTTTC CASSFGDSGANVLTF
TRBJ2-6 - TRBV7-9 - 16 TGTGCCAGCAGCCCAGGGTTCCGGGCTGGGGCCAACGTCCTGACTTTC CASSPGFRAGANVLTF
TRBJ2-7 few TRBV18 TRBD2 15 TGTGCCAGCTCACGCCAAAGCGGGAGGGCCTACGAGCAGTACTTC CASSRQSGRAYEQYF
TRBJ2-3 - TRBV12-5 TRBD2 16 TGTGCTAGTGGTTTGGTACTGAGCGGGAGAACAGATACGCAGTATTTT CASGLVLSGRTDTQYF
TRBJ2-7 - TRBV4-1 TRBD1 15 TGCGCCAGCAGCCAATGGGGACAGGGGGCCTACGAGCAGTACTTC CASSQWGQGAYEQYF
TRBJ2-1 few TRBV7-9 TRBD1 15 TGTGCCAGCAGGTTCCCCGGGACAGGCTCCAATGAGCAGTTCTTC CASRFPGTGSNEQFF
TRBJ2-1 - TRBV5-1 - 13 TGCGCCAGCAGCTTCATGGAGATCAATGAGCAGTTCTTC CASSFMEINEQFF
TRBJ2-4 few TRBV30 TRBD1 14 TGTGCCTGGAGTGCCCTGACAGGGTTGAACATTCAGTACTTC CAWSALTGLNIQYF
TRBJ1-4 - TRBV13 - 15 TGTGCCAGCAGCTTAGCACAGGGAAGCAATGAAAAACTGTTTTTT CASSLAQGSNEKLFF
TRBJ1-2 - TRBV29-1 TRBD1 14 TGCAGCGTTGGATCGTCAGGGGGTCGGGATGGCTACACCTTC CSVGSSGGRDGYTF